Following are 17 T cell receptor beta chains from one sample sequenced in a study of T cell responses to AZD1222 COVID-19 vaccine (TCRdb year 2021). The time point label for this specimen denotes: baseline before first vaccination. The sample's treatment or condition label is to be understood as: meningococcal conjugate vaccine given as trial control. Receptors were amplified or captured by the immunoSEQ multiplex PCR assay. This immuneACCESS table, as held by TCRdb, lists in-frame sequences with V and J called but not all clones. Of the missing ones, under half trace to an unresolved V gene in checked studies; the others have no known cause. The sample table contains 150,000 to 180,000 clones; only one count was recorded for 80% to 90% of them. About 5% of the sample rests with the top ten. The specimen comprised peripheral blood, sampled on day 0 of MenACWY control vaccination. All receptors come from an adult in good health.

The V gene is TRBV3-1 (or the pseudogene TRBV3-2), the J gene TRBJ2-1; D not resolved. This CDR3 spans 13 amino acids. V lost 0 bases, J lost 6 bases, and 6 bases lay in between. Germline V gene data show CDR1 as LGHDT and CDR2 as YNNKEL (reference sequence). The CDR3 protein is CASSQDMRNEQFF. In DNA form, the CDR3 reads TGTGCCAGCAGCCAAGATATGCGCAATGAGCAGTTCTTC.

This clone was seen more than once but under ten times. The rearrangement links TRBV5-1 to TRBJ2-1; 7 nucleotides agree with TRBD1. J lost 2 bases, V lost 0 bases, and 2 bases had no gene match. CDR1 and CDR2 (germline): SGHRS, YFSETQ. The CDR3 has 15 residues. CDR3 residues: CASSLAQGAYNEQFF. The CDR3 nucleotides are TGCGCCAGCAGCTTGGCTCAGGGGGCCTACAATGAGCAGTTCTTC.

This clone was counted a single time. In the same sample, other DNA sequences code for this CDR3. The genes are TRBV12-3 or TRBV12-4 and TRBJ1-2; D possibly corresponds to TRBD1 (6 bases). V was pared by 6 bases and J by 4 bases, with 12 bases between. The length of the CDR3 is 13 residues. The CDR3 protein is CASSPDSRYGYTF. CDR3 coding DNA: TGTGCCAGCAGCCCGGACAGTCGCTATGGCTACACCTTC.

This clone was detected once. The gene calls are TRBV7-3 and TRBJ1-1; a possible D gene is TRBD1 (6 bases). V lost 6 bases and J lost 4, with 12 bases in between. Germline V lookup: CDR1 SGHTA, CDR2 FQGTGA. The CDR3 totals 13 residues. The DNA for the CDR3 is TGTGCCAGCAGAAAAAACAGGGCCACTGAAGCTTTCTTT. It translates to CASRKNRATEAFF.

This chain connects TRBV7-9 to TRBJ2-3, with no clear D. CDR1 and CDR2 from the germline V gene are SEHNR and FQNEAQ (reference sequence). The CDR3 contains 11 residues. V gave up 2 bases and J gave up 5 bases, with 2 bases separating them. CDR3 DNA sequence: TGTGCCAGCAGCTTAATAGATACGCAGTATTTT. The encoded protein is CASSLIDTQYF.

The chain is built from TRBV6-5 and TRBJ1-6, with D possibly matching TRBD1 (5 bases). The CDR3 runs 13 residues. Germline V lookup: CDR1 MNHEY, CDR2 SVGAGI. Trimming left V 0 bases short and J 10 bases short, with 7 bases between. The DNA for the CDR3 is TGTGCCAGCAGTTACTCAGGGGAATCACCCCTCCACTTT. Amino acids: CASSYSGESPLHF.

This clone was detected once. The chain couples TRBV24-1 to TRBJ1-4; D gene ambiguous. This CDR3 has 12 residues. V lost 5 bases and J lost 7, with 7 bases in between. Looked up from germline, CDR1 is KGHDR and CDR2 is SFDVKD. This CDR3 is CATSVSGEKLFF. The CDR3 nucleotides read TGTGCCACCAGTGTGTCTGGTGAAAAACTGTTTTTT.

The chain joins TRBV7-9 to TRBJ1-2; 8 bases line up with TRBD1. Germline lookup yields CDR1 SEHNR and CDR2 FQNEAQ (reference sequence). This CDR3 is 15 amino acids long. Trimming cost V 5 bases and J 1 base; bases outside gene matches: 6. The CDR3: CASSPGTGFNYGYTF. CDR3 coding DNA: TGTGCCAGCAGCCCCGGGACAGGTTTTAACTATGGCTACACCTTC.

The chain joins TRBV5-1 to TRBJ1-1; 7 nucleotides align to TRBD1. The CDR3 sequence is 14 residues long. The junction had 2 bases not matched to a gene; V was cut back by 3 bases and J by 0 bases. Germline V CDR1 and CDR2: SGHRS, YFSETQ. The CDR3 DNA reads TGCGCCAGCAGCTCGGGACAGATGAACACTGAAGCTTTCTTT. Protein: CASSSGQMNTEAFF.

The gene calls are TRBV19 and TRBJ2-4, with TRBD2 matching over 12 bases. Germline V gene sequence: CDR1 LNHDA, CDR2 SQIVND (reference sequence). The junction had 3 bases not matched to a gene; V was cut back by 5 bases and J by 1 base. The CDR3 is 16 amino acids. The CDR3 protein is CASSVTSGGAKNIQYF. Written as DNA, the CDR3 is TGTGCCAGTAGTGTCACTAGCGGGGGGGCCAAAAACATTCAGTACTTC.

The chain employs TRBV6-5 and TRBJ1-2; TRBD1 matches at 7 bases. The CDR3 has 13 amino acids. CDR1 and CDR2 (germline): MNHEY, SVGAGI. Trimming removed 4 bases from V and 7 bases from J; junction bases left unmatched: 6. The CDR3 region is CASSFTGEGGYTF. CDR3 sequence (DNA): TGTGCCAGCAGTTTCACAGGGGAAGGTGGCTACACCTTC.

The chain uses TRBV14 and TRBJ1-1, with no clear D. Germline lookup yields CDR1 SGHDN and CDR2 FVKESK. The CDR3 sequence is 15 residues long. Trimming pared 1 base from V and 0 bases from J, leaving 9 bases between. In nucleotides, the CDR3 is TGTGCCAGCAGCCAAGTGGGCAGCATGAACACTGAAGCTTTCTTT. The encoded protein is CASSQVGSMNTEAFF.

The chain employs TRBV5-1 and TRBJ2-3; 10 bases are a match to TRBD2. V lost 3 bases and J lost 0; bases outside the gene matches: 7. There are 17 residues in the CDR3. Germline V gives CDR1 SGHRS, CDR2 YFSETQ. The CDR3 bases are TGCGCCAGCAGCTGGCCCGTAGCGGGGGGAAGCACAGATACGCAGTATTTT. It specifies CASSWPVAGGSTDTQYF.

V and J are TRBV4-1 and TRBJ2-4; possible D gene TRBD2, 5 bases. The V end was cut by 3 bases, the J end by 0 bases, with 15 bases between. The CDR3 is 17 amino acids. Germline lookup yields CDR1 MGHRA and CDR2 YSYEKL. The CDR3 loop is CASSHGPGGGAKNIQYF. The CDR3 region has the DNA TGCGCCAGCAGCCACGGACCGGGTGGAGGAGCCAAAAACATTCAGTACTTC.

V is TRBV2 and J is TRBJ2-1; maybe TRBD2 (5 bases). Trimming removed 4 bases from V and 1 base from J, with 14 bases in between. Germline V gene sequence: CDR1 SNHLY, CDR2 FYNNEI. The CDR3 consists of 16 residues. This CDR3 reads CASSGVDSGSYNEQFF. CDR3 DNA: TGTGCCAGCAGTGGCGTGGACTCCGGTTCCTACAATGAGCAGTTCTTC.

The chain uses TRBV27 and TRBJ1-3, with D hard to call. Germline loops: CDR1 MNHEY, CDR2 SMNVEV (reference sequence). V lost 5 bases to trimming and J lost 0 bases, with 8 bases between them. The CDR3 sequence is 14 residues long. The CDR3 DNA follows: TGTGCCAGCAGTGAGGGTGCCTCTGGAAACACCATATATTTT. Residues: CASSEGASGNTIYF.

This chain uses TRBV4-2 with TRBJ2-3; 7 bases match TRBD2. The CDR3 extends over 17 amino acids. The junction had 8 bases not matched to a gene; V was cut back by 1 base and J by 1 base. Germline V CDR1 and CDR2: LGHNA, YNFKEQ. CDR3 sequence: CASSQAAVAGGTDTQYF. CDR3 coding DNA: TGTGCCAGCAGCCAAGCTGCTGTGGCGGGGGGCACAGATACGCAGTATTTT.